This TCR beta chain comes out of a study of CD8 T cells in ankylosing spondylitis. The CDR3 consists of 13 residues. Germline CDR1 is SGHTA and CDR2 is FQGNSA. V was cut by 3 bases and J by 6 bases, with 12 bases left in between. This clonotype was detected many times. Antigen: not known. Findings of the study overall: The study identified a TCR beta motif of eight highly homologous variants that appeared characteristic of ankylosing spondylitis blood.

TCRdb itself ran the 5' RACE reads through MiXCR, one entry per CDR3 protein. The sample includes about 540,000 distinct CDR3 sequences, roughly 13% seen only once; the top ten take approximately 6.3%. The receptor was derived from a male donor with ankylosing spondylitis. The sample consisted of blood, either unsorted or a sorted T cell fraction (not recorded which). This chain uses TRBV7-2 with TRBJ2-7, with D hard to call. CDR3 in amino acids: CASSLEAWGEQYF. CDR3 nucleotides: TGTGCCAGCAGCTTGGAAGCGTGGGGCGAGCAGTACTTC.